This T cell receptor beta chain was recorded in a study of blood T cells in healthy people across ages. Alongside a J-beta primer mix, a sample-barcoded 5' primer served in a second PCR lasting about 7 to 11 cycles. One entry per CDR3 protein, called by TCRdb with MiXCR from the 5' RACE reads. The sample records roughly 800,000 distinct CDR3 sequences, roughly 26% being singletons. CDR3 length: 16 residues. The data were also submitted as part of a second study, on T cells of mothers and their children.

This receptor was taken from a boy aged 5-17 years in good health. Sequences were obtained from blood. The chain carries TRBV12-3 or TRBV12-4 and TRBJ2-1, with D possibly TRBD1 on 6 matching bases. The J call may be incorrect, as the DNA end agrees better with TRBJ2-5. CDR3 region: CASSLGPRGLGETQYF. CDR3 nucleotide sequence: TGTGCCAGCAGTTTAGGCCCCAGGGGCTTAGGAGAGACCCAGTACTTC.